Sequencing of this TCR beta chain was carried out in a study of T cells after somatic rescue of genetic block. V gave up 2 bases and J gave up 5 bases, with 9 bases separating them. From germline, CDR1 is SNHLY and CDR2 FYNNEI. The CDR3 runs to 13 residues. This table comes from immunoSEQ multiplex PCR, and its TCRdb copy is limited to in-frame clones, with some not included. Of approximately 65,000 clones in the sample, around 92% were seen once. This chain uses TRBV2 with TRBJ2-5, with D perhaps TRBD1 (6 bases). The clonotype comes from a man in his forties. The sequencing input was peripheral blood mononuclear cells (PBMCs). CDR3 loop: CASSESRGETQYF. CDR3 DNA: TGTGCCAGCAGTGAAAGTAGGGGGGAGACCCAGTACTTC.